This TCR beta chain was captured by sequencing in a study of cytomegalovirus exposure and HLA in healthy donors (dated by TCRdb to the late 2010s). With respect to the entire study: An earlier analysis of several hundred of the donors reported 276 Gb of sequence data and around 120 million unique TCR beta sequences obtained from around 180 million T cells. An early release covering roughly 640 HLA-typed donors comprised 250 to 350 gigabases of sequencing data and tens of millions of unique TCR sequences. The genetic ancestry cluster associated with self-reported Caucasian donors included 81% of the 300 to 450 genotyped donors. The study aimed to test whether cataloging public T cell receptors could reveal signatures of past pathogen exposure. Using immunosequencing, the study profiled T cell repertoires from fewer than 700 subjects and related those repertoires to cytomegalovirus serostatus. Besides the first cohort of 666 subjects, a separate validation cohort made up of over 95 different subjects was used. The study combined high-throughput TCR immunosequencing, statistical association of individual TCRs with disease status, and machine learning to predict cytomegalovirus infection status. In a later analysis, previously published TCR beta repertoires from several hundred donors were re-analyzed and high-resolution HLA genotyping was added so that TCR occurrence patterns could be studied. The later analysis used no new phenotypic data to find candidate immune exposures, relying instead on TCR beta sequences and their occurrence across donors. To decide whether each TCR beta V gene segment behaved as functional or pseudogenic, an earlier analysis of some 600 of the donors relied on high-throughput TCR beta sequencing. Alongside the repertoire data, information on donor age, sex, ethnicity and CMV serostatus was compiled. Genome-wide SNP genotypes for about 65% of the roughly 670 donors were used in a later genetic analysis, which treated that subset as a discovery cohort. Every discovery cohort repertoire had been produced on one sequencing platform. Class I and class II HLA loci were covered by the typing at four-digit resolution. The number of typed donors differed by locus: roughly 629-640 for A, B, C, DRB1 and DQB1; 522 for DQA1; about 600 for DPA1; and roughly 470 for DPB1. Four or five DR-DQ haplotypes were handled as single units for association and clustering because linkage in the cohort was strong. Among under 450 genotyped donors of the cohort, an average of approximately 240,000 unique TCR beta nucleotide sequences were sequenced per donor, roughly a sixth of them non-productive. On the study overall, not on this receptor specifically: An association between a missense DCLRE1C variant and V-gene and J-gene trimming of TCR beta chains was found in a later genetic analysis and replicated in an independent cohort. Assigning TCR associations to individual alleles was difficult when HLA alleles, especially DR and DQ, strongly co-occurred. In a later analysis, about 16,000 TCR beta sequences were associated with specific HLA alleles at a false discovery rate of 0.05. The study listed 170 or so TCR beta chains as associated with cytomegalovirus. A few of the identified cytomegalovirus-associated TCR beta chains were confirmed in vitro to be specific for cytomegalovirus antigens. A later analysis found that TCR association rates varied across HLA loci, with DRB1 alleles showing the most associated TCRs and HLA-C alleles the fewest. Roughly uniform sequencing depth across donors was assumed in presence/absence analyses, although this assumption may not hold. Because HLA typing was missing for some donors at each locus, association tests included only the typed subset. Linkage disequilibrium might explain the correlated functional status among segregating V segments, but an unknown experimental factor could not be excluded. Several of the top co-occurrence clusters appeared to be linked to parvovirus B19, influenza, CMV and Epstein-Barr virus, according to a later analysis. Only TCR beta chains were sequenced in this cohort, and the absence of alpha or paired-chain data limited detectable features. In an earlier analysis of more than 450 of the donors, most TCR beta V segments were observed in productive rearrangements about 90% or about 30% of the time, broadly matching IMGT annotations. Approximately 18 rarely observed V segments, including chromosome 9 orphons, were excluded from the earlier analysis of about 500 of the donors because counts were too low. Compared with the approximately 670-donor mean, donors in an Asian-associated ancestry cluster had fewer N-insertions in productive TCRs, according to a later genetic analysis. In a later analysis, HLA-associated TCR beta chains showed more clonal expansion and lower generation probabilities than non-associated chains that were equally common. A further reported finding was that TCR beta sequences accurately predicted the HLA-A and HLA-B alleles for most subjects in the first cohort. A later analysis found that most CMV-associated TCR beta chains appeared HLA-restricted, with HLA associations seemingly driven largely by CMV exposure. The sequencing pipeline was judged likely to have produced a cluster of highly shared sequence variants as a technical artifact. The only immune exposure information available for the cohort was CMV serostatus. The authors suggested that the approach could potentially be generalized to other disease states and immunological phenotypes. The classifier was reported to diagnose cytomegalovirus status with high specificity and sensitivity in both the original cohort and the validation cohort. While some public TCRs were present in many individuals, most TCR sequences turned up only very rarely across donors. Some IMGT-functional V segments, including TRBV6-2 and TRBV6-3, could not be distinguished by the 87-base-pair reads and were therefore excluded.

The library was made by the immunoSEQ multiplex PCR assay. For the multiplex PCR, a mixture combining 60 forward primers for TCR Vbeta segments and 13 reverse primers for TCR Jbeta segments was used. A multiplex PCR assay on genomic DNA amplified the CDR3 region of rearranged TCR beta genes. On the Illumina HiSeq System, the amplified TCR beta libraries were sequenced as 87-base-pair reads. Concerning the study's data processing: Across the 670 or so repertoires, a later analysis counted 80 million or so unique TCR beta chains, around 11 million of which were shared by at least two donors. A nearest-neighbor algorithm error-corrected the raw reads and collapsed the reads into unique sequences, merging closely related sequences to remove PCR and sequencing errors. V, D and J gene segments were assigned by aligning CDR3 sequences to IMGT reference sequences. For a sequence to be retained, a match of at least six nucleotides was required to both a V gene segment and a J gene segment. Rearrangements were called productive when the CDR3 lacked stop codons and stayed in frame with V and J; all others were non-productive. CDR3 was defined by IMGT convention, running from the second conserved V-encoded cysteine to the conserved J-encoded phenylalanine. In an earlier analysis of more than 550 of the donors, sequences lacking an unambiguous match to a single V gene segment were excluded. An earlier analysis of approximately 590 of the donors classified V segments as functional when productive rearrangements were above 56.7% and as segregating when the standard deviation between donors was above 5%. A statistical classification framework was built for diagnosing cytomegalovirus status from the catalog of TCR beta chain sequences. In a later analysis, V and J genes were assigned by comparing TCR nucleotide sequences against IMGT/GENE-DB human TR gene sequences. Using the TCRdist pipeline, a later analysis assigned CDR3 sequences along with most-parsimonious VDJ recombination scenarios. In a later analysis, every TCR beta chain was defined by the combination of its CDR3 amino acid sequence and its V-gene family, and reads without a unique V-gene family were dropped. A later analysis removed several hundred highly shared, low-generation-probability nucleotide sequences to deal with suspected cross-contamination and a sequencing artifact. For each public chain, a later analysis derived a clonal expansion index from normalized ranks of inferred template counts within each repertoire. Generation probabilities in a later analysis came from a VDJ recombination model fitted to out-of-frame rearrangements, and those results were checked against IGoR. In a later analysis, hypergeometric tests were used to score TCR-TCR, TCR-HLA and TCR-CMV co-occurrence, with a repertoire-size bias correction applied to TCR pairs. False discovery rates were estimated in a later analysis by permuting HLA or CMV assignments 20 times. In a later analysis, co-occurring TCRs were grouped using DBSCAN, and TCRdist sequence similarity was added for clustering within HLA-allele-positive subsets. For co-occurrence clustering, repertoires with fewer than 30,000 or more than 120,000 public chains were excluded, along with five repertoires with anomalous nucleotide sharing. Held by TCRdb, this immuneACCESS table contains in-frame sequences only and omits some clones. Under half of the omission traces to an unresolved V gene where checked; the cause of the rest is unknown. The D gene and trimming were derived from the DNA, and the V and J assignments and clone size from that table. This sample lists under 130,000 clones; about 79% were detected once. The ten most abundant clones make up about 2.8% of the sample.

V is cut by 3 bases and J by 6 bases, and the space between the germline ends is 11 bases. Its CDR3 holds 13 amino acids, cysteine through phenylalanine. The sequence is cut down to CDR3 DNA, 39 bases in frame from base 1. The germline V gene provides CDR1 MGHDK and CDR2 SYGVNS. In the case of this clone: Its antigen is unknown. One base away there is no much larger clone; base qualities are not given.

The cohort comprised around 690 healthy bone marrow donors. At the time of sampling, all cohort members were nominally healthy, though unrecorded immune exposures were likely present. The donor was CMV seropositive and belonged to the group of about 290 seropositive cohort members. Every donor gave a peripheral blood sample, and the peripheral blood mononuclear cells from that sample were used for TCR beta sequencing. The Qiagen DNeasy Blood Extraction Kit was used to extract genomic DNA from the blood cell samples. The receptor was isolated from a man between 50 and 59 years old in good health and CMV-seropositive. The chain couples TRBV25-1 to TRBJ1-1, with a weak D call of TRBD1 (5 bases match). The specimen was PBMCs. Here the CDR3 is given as CASSEGLTSEAFF. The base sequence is TGTGCCAGCAGTGAGGGACTGACGTCTGAAGCTTTCTTT. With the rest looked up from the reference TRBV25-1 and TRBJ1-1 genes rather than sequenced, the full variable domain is EADIYQTPRYLVIGTGKKITLECSQTMGHDKMYWYQQDPGMELHLIHYSYGVNSTEKGDLSSESTVSRIRTEHFPLTLESARPSHTSQYLCASSEGLTSEAFFGQGTRLTVV.